The 18 T cell receptor beta chains presented below share a single source sample, sequenced in a study of PD-L1 blockade in urothelial cancer. Stated time point: pretreatment peripheral blood. Some clones are missing from TCRdb's copy, which holds only in-frame ones; the method was immunoSEQ multiplex PCR. This table holds tens of thousands of clones, 75% to 85% found once. The sequencing here drew on PBMCs, taken around atezolizumab (anti-PD-L1) treatment. These TCRs come from a man between 65 and 85 years old with urothelial cancer.

The rearrangement uses TRBV4-1 and TRBJ2-7; D not resolved. V was shortened by 0 bases and J by 2 bases, with 11 bases between the two germline ends. Germline V gene sequence: CDR1 MGHRA, CDR2 YSYEKL. The CDR3 has 15 residues. DNA for the CDR3: TGCGCCAGCAGCCAAGATCTCTGGGCGACCTACGAGCAGTACTTC. Encoded protein: CASSQDLWATYEQYF.

The genes are TRBV10-1 and TRBJ2-1; 12 bases agree with TRBD2. With V trimmed by 2 bases and J by 0 bases, 5 bases remained unmatched. The germline V gene encodes CDR1 WNHNN and CDR2 SYGVQD (reference sequence). The CDR3 is 18 residues long. The CDR3 spells CASSEGLAGMSSYNEQFF. The CDR3 nucleotides are TGCGCCAGCAGTGAGGGACTAGCGGGAATGAGCTCCTACAATGAGCAGTTCTTC.

V and J are TRBV25-1 and TRBJ2-2; 7 bases fit TRBD2. V trimming: 6 bases; J trimming: 2 bases; junction bases outside the gene matches: 3. This CDR3 contains 14 residues. Per the germline V gene, CDR1 is MGHDK and CDR2 is SYGVNS. CDR3: CASRASGNTGELFF. CDR3 in DNA: TGTGCCAGCAGGGCTAGCGGAAACACCGGGGAGCTGTTTTTT.

The rearrangement links TRBV28 to TRBJ1-2; D uncertain. The CDR3 runs to 13 residues. V gave up 9 bases and J gave up 2 bases, with 13 bases separating them. The germline V gene has CDR1 MDHEN and CDR2 SYDVKM. The CDR3 DNA reads TGTGCCAGTAGAGCGGCGGTCAACTATGGCTACACCTTC. As protein: CASRAAVNYGYTF.

This chain links TRBV10-2 with TRBJ2-1; 9 nucleotides line up with TRBD2. The ends lost 7 bases at V and 4 bases at J; junction bases unmatched: 8. The CDR3 extends over 15 amino acids. Germline values: CDR1 WSHSY, CDR2 SAAADI. In DNA, the CDR3 is TGCGCCAGCACTCTACGACTAGCGGCTTACAATGAGCAGTTCTTC. It specifies CASTLRLAAYNEQFF.

The gene calls are TRBV5-1 and TRBJ2-5; 12 bases are a match to TRBD2. Germline V gene lookup returns CDR1 SGHRS and CDR2 YFSETQ. J was trimmed by 5 bases and V by 4 bases; bases with no gene match: 3. The CDR3 covers 14 residues. CDR3 in amino acids: CASSPGTSGETQYF. CDR3 nucleotide sequence: TGCGCCAGCAGCCCTGGGACTAGCGGGGAGACCCAGTACTTC. Drawing the rest from reference TRBV5-1 and TRBJ2-5, the complete variable domain is KAGVTQTPRYLIKTRGQQVTLSCSPISGHRSVSWYQQTPGQGLQFLFEYFSETQRNKGNFPGRFSGRQFSNSRSEMNVSTLELGDSALYLCASSPGTSGETQYFGPGTRLLVL.

The J gene is TRBJ1-2, the V gene TRBV5-4; unclear D gene. The CDR3 has 14 amino acids. Germline lookup yields CDR1 SGHNT and CDR2 YYREEE (reference sequence). Trimming pared 0 bases from V and 4 bases from J, leaving 10 bases between. DNA of the CDR3: TGTGCCAGCAGCTTGGGATCTACGTTCTATGGCTACACCTTC. Translation gives CASSLGSTFYGYTF.

The chain joins TRBV15 to TRBJ2-5, with a tentative D call TRBD2 (6 bases). The CDR3 loop spans 16 amino acids. The germline V and J ends were trimmed by 0 bases and 2 bases, with 13 bases remaining between them. The germline gives CDR1 LNHNV, CDR2 YYDKDF (reference sequence). The CDR3 nucleotides are TGTGCCACCAGCAGAGAGATTGGGGGGATGCAAGAGACCCAGTACTTC. Amino acid sequence: CATSREIGGMQETQYF.

V and J are TRBV5-1 and TRBJ2-7, with D hard to call. The CDR3 spans 15 residues. Deletions cut 0 bases from V and 4 bases from J, with 14 bases between. Germline V gene lookup returns CDR1 SGHRS and CDR2 YFSETQ. Here the CDR3 DNA reads TGCGCCAGCAGCTTGGGTGGTACTAAAGAATACGAGCAGTACTTC. Translating it yields CASSLGGTKEYEQYF.

The rearrangement uses TRBV10-3 and TRBJ2-5; 11 bases are shared with TRBD1. CDR1 is ENHRY, CDR2 SYGVKD, per germline. CDR3 length: 14 residues. Trimming removed 5 bases from V and 6 bases from J; junction bases left unmatched: 5. The CDR3 is CAISWTGGGQTQYF. The CDR3 nucleotides are TGTGCCATCAGTTGGACAGGGGGCGGTCAGACCCAGTACTTC.

This sequence joins TRBV19 and TRBJ2-7; 9 bases align to TRBD1. The CDR3 covers 17 residues. After removal of 5 bases from V and 0 bases from J, the junction contained 11 bases not matched to a gene. Germline V lookup: CDR1 LNHDA, CDR2 SQIVND (reference sequence). CDR3 sequence: CASSALGETGGSYEQYF. The CDR3 region has the DNA TGTGCCAGTAGTGCCCTTGGGGAGACAGGGGGCTCCTACGAGCAGTACTTC.

This clone was found a few times. The chain has TRBV28 and TRBJ1-3; TRBD1 is a possible D gene (6 bases). CDR1 MDHEN and CDR2 SYDVKM come from the germline V gene. The CDR3 sequence is 10 residues long. The V gene lost 6 bases and the J gene lost 16 bases, with 13 bases spanning the gap. The CDR3 loop reads CASSEGVLYF. The DNA for the CDR3 is TGTGCCAGCAGCGAGGGGGTTCTGTATTTT.

In this sample, this clone turned up many times. This chain uses TRBV28 with TRBJ2-2, with TRBD1 matching 8 bases. The trim removed 5 bases at V and 6 bases at J, leaving 5 bases unmatched. Germline V gene sequence: CDR1 MDHEN, CDR2 SYDVKM. This CDR3 comprises 14 residues. The CDR3 DNA sequence: TGTGCCAGCAGTGGACAGGGAGAGGCCGGGGAGCTGTTTTTT. This encodes CASSGQGEAGELFF.

This clone was observed once. V gene TRBV7-9 combines with J gene TRBJ1-5; D gene unclear. Trimming left V 3 bases short and J 7 bases short, with 7 bases between. The CDR3 runs 12 residues. Per the germline V gene, CDR1 is SEHNR and CDR2 is FQNEAQ (reference sequence). CDR3 residues: CASSFEGQPQHF. In DNA form, the CDR3 reads TGTGCCAGCAGCTTTGAGGGCCAGCCCCAGCATTTT. The full variable domain, with the rest looked up from reference TRBV7-9 and TRBJ1-5, is DTGVSQNPRHKITKRGQNVTFRCDPISEHNRLYWYRQTLGQGPEFLTYFQNEAQLEKSRLLSDRFSAERPKGSFSTLEIQRTEQGDSAMYLCASSFEGQPQHFGDGTRLSIL.

The chain has TRBV7-6 and TRBJ2-7, with 12 positions matching TRBD2. The CDR3 sequence is 16 residues long. The V gene's germline CDR1 is SGHVS and CDR2 FNYEAQ. The junction had 4 bases not matched to a gene; V was cut back by 1 base and J by 3 bases. CDR3 bases: TGTGCCAGCAGCTTAGTGGGACTAGCGGGCTACTACGAGCAGTACTTC. Its protein is CASSLVGLAGYYEQYF.

This clone was seen once. The rearrangement uses TRBV29-1 and TRBJ2-1; tentative D call: TRBD2 (6 bases). CDR1 is SQVTM, CDR2 ANQGSEA, per germline. The CDR3 extends over 14 amino acids. The V and J ends lost 7 bases and 8 bases respectively, with 21 bases between them. Here the CDR3 DNA reads TGCAGCGCTGATACCGTAGCGGATCCGGATGAGCAGTTCTTC. Its protein is CSADTVADPDEQFF.

This clone has a single count. J is TRBJ2-1 and V is TRBV30, with D possibly TRBD1 on 5 matching bases. This CDR3 is built from 16 residues. The V end was cut by 2 bases, the J end by 0 bases, with 14 bases between. The germline gives CDR1 GTSNPN, CDR2 SVGIG (reference sequence). The CDR3: CAWSPPQGLSYNEQFF. CDR3 DNA: TGTGCCTGGAGTCCCCCTCAGGGTCTCTCCTACAATGAGCAGTTCTTC.

This rearrangement joins TRBV10-3 to TRBJ2-1; TRBD2 is a possible D gene (6 bases). Trimming left V 3 bases short and J 8 bases short, with 20 bases between. The CDR3 spans 16 residues. Per the germline V gene, CDR1 is ENHRY and CDR2 is SYGVKD. The CDR3 nucleotides are TGTGCCATCAGTGATTTAGCGGAACCGCATAGGGATGAGCAGTTCTTC. Translating it yields CAISDLAEPHRDEQFF.